These 5 T cell receptor beta chains originate from one sample sequenced in a study of blood T cell repertoires in COVID-19. TCRdb's table, derived via immunoSEQ multiplex PCR, lists solely in-frame clones and lacks some. This sample has around 150,000 clones, with just over 90% found just once. The sequencing input was peripheral blood. The source of these receptors is a woman aged 55-75 years with COVID-19, enrolled during active disease.

The genes are TRBV11-2 and TRBJ2-1, with no clear D. This CDR3 region has 12 residues. Trimming left V 3 bases short and J 9 bases short, with 9 bases between. Per the germline V gene, CDR1 is SGHAT and CDR2 is FQNNGV. DNA of the CDR3: TGTGCCAGCAGCTTCTCTCGGAGTGAGCAGTTCTTC. Residues: CASSFSRSEQFF.

V is TRBV4-3 and J is TRBJ1-2, with a tentative D call TRBD1 (6 bases). V dropped 0 bases and J dropped 6 bases, with 17 bases sitting between them. The CDR3 runs 16 residues. Germline V lookup: CDR1 LGHNA, CDR2 YSLEER. The CDR3 region is CASSQDMRGARDGYTF. In nucleotides, the CDR3 is TGCGCCAGCAGCCAAGATATGCGGGGGGCGCGAGATGGCTACACCTTC.

The chain combines TRBV7-2 with TRBJ1-3; possible D gene TRBD1, 6 bases. The ends were cut back, 1 base at V and 0 bases at J, with 10 bases in the middle. The CDR3 extends over 16 amino acids. Germline V lookup: CDR1 SGHTA, CDR2 FQGNSA. The CDR3 spells CASSLDGRGSGNTIYF. CDR3 nucleotides: TGTGCCAGCAGCTTAGATGGCAGGGGCTCTGGAAACACCATATATTTT.

J is TRBJ2-1 and V is TRBV6-2 or TRBV6-3, with 8 positions matching TRBD2. CDR1 and CDR2 from the germline V gene are MNHEY and SVGEGT. With V trimmed by 5 bases and J by 2 bases, 5 bases remained unmatched. CDR3 length equals 15 residues. CDR3 DNA: TGTGCCAGCAGTAAGCGGGGGTTAACCTACAATGAGCAGTTCTTC. Translating gives CASSKRGLTYNEQFF.

This rearrangement joins TRBV5-4 to TRBJ2-7; a weak D match, TRBD2 (5 bases). The germline V and J ends were trimmed by 2 bases and 0 bases, with 15 bases remaining between them. CDR3 length equals 16 residues. From germline, CDR1 is SGHNT and CDR2 YYREEE (reference sequence). The CDR3 loop reads CASSFGGRRSSYEQYF. The CDR3 nucleotides read TGTGCCAGCAGCTTTGGTGGACGGAGGAGCTCCTACGAGCAGTACTTC.